Presented here are 11 T cell receptor beta chains from one specimen sequenced in a study of human T cells and chemical hapten exposure. The sample's time point: pre-sensitization, week 0. Noted treatment: therapeutic diphenylcyclopropenone sensitization with weekly scalp DPC. From the RACE reads, TCRdb called clonotypes with MiXCR, one entry per CDR3 protein. The data hold around 60,000 distinct CDR3 sequences, with approximately 6.7% observed a single time. The specimen comprised whole blood, sampled in connection with sensitization to the hapten diphenylcyclopropenone (DPC). The receptors come from a woman between 25 and 40 years old with alopecia areata. Some clones in this sample may be carry-over from other donors' samples.

In this sample, this clonotype turned up a few times. The genes are TRBV6-1 and TRBJ1-4; D gene ambiguous. This CDR3 comprises 16 residues. V gave up 6 bases and J gave up 5 bases, with 19 bases separating them. In germline, CDR1 is MNHNS, CDR2 SASEGT. The CDR3 reads CASSTGRTSSNEKLFF. DNA of the CDR3: TGTGCCAGCAGCACGGGCCGGACGTCCAGCAATGAAAAACTGTTTTTT.

This clonotype appeared many times. This chain links TRBV27 with TRBJ1-5; unclear D gene. Germline V gene data show CDR1 as MNHEY and CDR2 as SMNVEV (reference sequence). CDR3 length equals 15 residues. The V gene lost 0 bases and the J gene lost 0 bases, with 6 bases spanning the gap. The CDR3 reads CASSLSRNSNQPQHF. DNA for the CDR3: TGTGCCAGCAGTTTATCAAGGAATAGCAATCAGCCCCAGCATTTT.

A few counts support this clonotype. The rearrangement uses TRBV6-6 and TRBJ1-2; 8 bases match TRBD1. J was trimmed by 7 bases and V by 6 bases; bases with no gene match: 10. Germline loops: CDR1 MNHNY, CDR2 SVGAGI (reference sequence). The CDR3 length is 14 residues. CDR3 nucleotides: TGTGCCAGCAGAGACGGACAGGGAAGTAGTGGCTACACCTTC. Translating it yields CASRDGQGSSGYTF.

This clonotype occurred many times. The rearrangement uses TRBV9 and TRBJ2-1; the match to TRBD1 covers 7 bases. Per germline, CDR1 SGDLS and CDR2 YYNGEE. This CDR3 is 15 amino acids long. V lost 1 base to trimming and J lost 4 bases; unmatched junction nucleotides: 5. The CDR3 coding sequence is TGTGCCAGCAGCGTACTCGGGACAGAGTACAATGAGCAGTTCTTC. Its translation is CASSVLGTEYNEQFF.

There are many counts of this clonotype. The gene calls are TRBV20-1 and TRBJ1-5; unclear D gene. Germline lookup yields CDR1 DFQATT and CDR2 SNEGSKA (reference sequence). This CDR3 has 15 residues. Trimming shortened V by 2 bases and J by 5 bases, and 16 bases separated the two germline ends. This CDR3 is CSARRPGSGDQPQHF. For the CDR3, the DNA is TGCAGTGCTAGACGGCCGGGAAGCGGGGATCAGCCCCAGCATTTT.

This clonotype was picked up many times. The chain is built from TRBV27 and TRBJ2-7; TRBD1 is a possible D gene (5 bases). The V and J ends lost 8 bases and 6 bases respectively, with 20 bases between them. Germline lookup yields CDR1 MNHEY and CDR2 SMNVEV (reference sequence). The CDR3 is 14 residues long. The CDR3 sequence is CASRVYGASLEQYF. Here the CDR3 DNA reads TGTGCCAGCCGGGTTTATGGGGCGTCCCTCGAGCAGTACTTC.

The chain is built from TRBV6-1 and TRBJ1-1; a weak D match, TRBD1 (5 bases). The germline CDR1 and CDR2 sequences are MNHNS and SASEGT. The CDR3 length is 13 residues. Trimming removed 6 bases at V and 5 bases at J, with 13 bases between. The CDR3 DNA is TGTGCCAGCAGACAGACAGAGGGGACTGAAGCTTTCTTT. Residues: CASRQTEGTEAFF.

This clonotype has ten or more counts. J is TRBJ1-1 and V is TRBV6-5; a weak D match, TRBD1 (5 bases). Germline V CDR1 and CDR2: MNHEY, SVGAGI. This CDR3 spans 13 amino acids. V lost 7 bases to trimming and J lost 6 bases, with 15 bases between them. The CDR3, as DNA: TGTGCCAGCACCCGACAGACCAACGCTGAAGCTTTCTTT. Translated: CASTRQTNAEAFF.

This clonotype occurred many times. The chain links TRBV9 to TRBJ2-3; 7 bases fit TRBD2. CDR1 and CDR2 (germline): SGDLS, YYNGEE. The V gene end was trimmed by 6 bases and the J gene end by 4 bases; junction bases not matched to a gene: 8. The CDR3 length is 14 residues. The CDR3 DNA sequence: TGTGCCAGCACGGGGGGAATCGGGGCAGATACGCAGTATTTT. It codes for CASTGGIGADTQYF.

This clonotype was counted many times. The chain is built from TRBV30 and TRBJ1-1, with 8 nucleotides matching TRBD1. V trimming: 4 bases; J trimming: 1 base; junction bases outside the gene matches: 5. There are 14 residues in the CDR3. In germline, CDR1 is GTSNPN, CDR2 SVGIG (reference sequence). CDR3 protein: CAWTGGWKNTEAFF. In DNA form, the CDR3 reads TGTGCCTGGACAGGGGGCTGGAAGAACACTGAAGCTTTCTTT. Drawing the rest from reference TRBV30 and TRBJ1-1, the complete variable domain is SQTIHQWPATLVQPVGSPLSLECTVEGTSNPNLYWYRQAAGRGLQLLFYSVGIGQISSEVPQNLSASRPQDRQFILSSKKLLLSDSGFYLCAWTGGWKNTEAFFGQGTRLTVV.

This sequence joins TRBV19 and TRBJ2-1; possibly TRBD1 for D (5 bases). Germline loops: CDR1 LNHDA, CDR2 SQIVND (reference sequence). CDR3 length: 12 residues. V was clipped by 4 bases and J by 4 bases, with 5 bases between them. The CDR3 region is CASSRQYNEQFF. CDR3 bases: TGTGCCAGTAGTAGACAGTACAATGAGCAGTTCTTC. The full variable domain, completed using reference TRBV19 and TRBJ2-1, is DGGITQSPKYLFRKEGQNVTLSCEQNLNHDAMYWYRQDPGQGLRLIYYSQIVNDFQKGDIAEGYSVSREKKESFPLTVTSAQKNPTAFYLCASSRQYNEQFFGPGTRLTVL.